The present TCR beta chain was sequenced within a study of neoadjuvant anti-PD-1 for oral cavity cancer. Patients were newly diagnosed with stage II-IVA oral cavity squamous cell carcinoma without prior systemic or radiation treatment. The patients had HPV-negative, locally advanced oral cavity squamous cell carcinoma. This CDR3 contains 15 residues. The germline CDR1 and CDR2 sequences are SGDLS and YYNGEE. Deletions cut 0 bases from V and 3 bases from J, with 12 bases between. This clone is deemed medium-sized (0.01 to 0.1%). Using immunoSEQ multiplex PCR, the repertoire was profiled, and TCRdb retains in-frame clones only, with some absent. This sample yields fewer than 15,000 clones, of which roughly 60% are seen a single time; about 12% belongs to the top ten.

This TCR came from a person aged 40 to 85 with oral cavity squamous cell carcinoma. The chain employs TRBV9 and TRBJ1-1; D remains unclear. This sample comprised tumor tissue, obtained before nivolumab (anti-PD-1) treatment. The CDR3 sequence: CASSVGPQHDTEAFF. CDR3 sequence (DNA): TGTGCCAGCAGCGTAGGGCCGCAGCACGACACTGAAGCTTTCTTT.